One sample yielded the 3 T cell receptor beta chains listed below, sequenced in a study of shared clonotypes between healthy human individuals. In the naive CD8 group, cells lacked CD45RO and were positively selected for CCR7, so terminally differentiated effector memory CD45RA+ cells were left out. Assay used: immunoSEQ multiplex PCR; TCRdb lists only in-frame clones, some missing. The table lists around 580,000 clones, 95% to 98% of them singletons. The specimen sequenced was naive CD8+ T cells sorted from blood. The receptors shown here come from a man aged 25 to 45 in good health.

This chain joins TRBV18 and TRBJ2-5, with 9 bases aligning to TRBD1. Trimming took 4 bases from V and 0 from J; bases not matched to a gene: 6. The germline V gene has CDR1 KGHSH and CDR2 LQKENI. CDR3 size: 16 residues. CDR3 sequence (DNA): TGTGCCAGCTCACGAGGACAGGGGCGGTACCAAGAGACCCAGTACTTC. Encoded protein: CASSRGQGRYQETQYF.

The V gene is TRBV5-1, the J gene TRBJ2-1; D is perhaps TRBD2 (6 bases). Trimming left V 2 bases short and J 3 bases short, with 12 bases between. CDR1 SGHRS and CDR2 YFSETQ come from the germline V gene. The CDR3 contains 15 residues. The CDR3 coding sequence is TGCGCCAGCAGCTTTCGCGGGGTTGGCTACAATGAGCAGTTCTTC. This sequence encodes CASSFRGVGYNEQFF. Looking up the rest from reference TRBV5-1 and TRBJ2-1 gives the full variable domain: KAGVTQTPRYLIKTRGQQVTLSCSPISGHRSVSWYQQTPGQGLQFLFEYFSETQRNKGNFPGRFSGRQFSNSRSEMNVSTLELGDSALYLCASSFRGVGYNEQFFGPGTRLTVL.

The gene calls are TRBV27 and TRBJ2-7; D possibly corresponds to TRBD2 (6 bases). This CDR3 is 15 amino acids long. The germline V gene has CDR1 MNHEY and CDR2 SMNVEV (reference sequence). Trimming took off 2 bases at V and 4 bases at J, with 15 bases between the two ends. The CDR3 reads CASSLAGLGSYEQYF. The CDR3 DNA reads as TGTGCCAGCAGTTTAGCGGGGTTGGGCTCGTACGAGCAGTACTTC.